The 2 T cell receptor beta chains given below trace back to one sample, sequenced in a study of T cells in tumors after PD-1 blockade. Using immunoSEQ multiplex PCR, the repertoire was profiled, and TCRdb retains in-frame clones only, with some absent. The table lists 54,000 or so clones, roughly 77% of them singletons, with about an eighth in the top ten. The sample in question was PBMCs, obtained before anti-PD-1 treatment. These receptor sequences come from a human donor with basal cell carcinoma.

The V gene is TRBV6-5, the J gene TRBJ1-5; D remains unclear. Germline CDR1 MNHEY, CDR2 SVGAGI. The length of the CDR3 is 14 residues. Trimming cost V 6 bases and J 0 bases, with 9 bases left between them. The CDR3 region has the DNA TGTGCCAGCAGGTCAGAGAATAGCAATCAGCCCCAGCATTTT. It codes for CASRSENSNQPQHF.

The rearrangement links TRBV19 to TRBJ2-6; a weak D match, TRBD2 (7 bases). Germline CDR1 is LNHDA and CDR2 is SQIVND (reference sequence). This CDR3 is built from 17 residues. Trimming pared 3 bases from V and 0 bases from J, leaving 12 bases between. This CDR3 reads CASSIGRGASGANVLTF. CDR3 DNA: TGTGCCAGTAGTATTGGTCGGGGGGCCTCTGGGGCCAACGTCCTGACTTTC.